This record looks at one T cell receptor beta chain sequence and its context. Its target is not known. This sample is part of a study of OX40 agonist ivuxolimab in advanced cancers. Study-wide results and limits: Compared with CD4+, CD8+ T cells on average had more expanded clones.

TCRdb's copy holds only in-frame clones and misses some; the assay was immunoSEQ multiplex PCR. The sample carries 96,000 or so clones, approximately 80% recorded once. CDR3 length equals 14 residues. CDR1 is SGHRS and CDR2 is YFSETQ in the germline V gene. V lost 5 bases to trimming and J lost 5 bases, with 17 bases between them. The sample consisted of CD4+ or CD8+ T cells sorted from blood, taken in a trial of the OX40 agonist ivuxolimab. The V call is TRBV5-1, the J call TRBJ2-7; D is undetermined. This clonotype was obtained from an adult with an advanced solid tumor such as melanoma, head and neck, liver or kidney cancer. CDR3 protein: CASRVMDRSHEQYF. CDR3 nucleotides: TGCGCCAGCAGGGTAATGGACCGGAGCCACGAGCAGTACTTC.